Below, 18 T cell receptor beta chains from the same sample are listed, as sequenced in a study of cytomegalovirus exposure and HLA in healthy donors. Primers for the PCR totalled 60 Vbeta and 13 Jbeta. Sequenced by immunoSEQ multiplex PCR; TCRdb stores in-frame clones only, minus some. The sample lists about 270,000 clones, roughly 70% occurring once. Input material: PBMCs. The source of these receptors is a female donor in good health and CMV-seronegative.

This clone has a handful of counts. The chain couples TRBV2 to TRBJ1-4; 8 bases align to TRBD1. The V gene's germline CDR1 is SNHLY and CDR2 FYNNEI. The CDR3 loop spans 17 amino acids. After removal of 6 bases from V and 0 bases from J, the junction contained 9 bases not matched to a gene. The CDR3 bases are TGTGCCAGCAGACCCCGGACAGGGAAGGCAACTAATGAAAAACTGTTTTTT. Protein sequence: CASRPRTGKATNEKLFF. The full variable domain, with the rest looked up from reference TRBV2 and TRBJ1-4, is EPEVTQTPSHQVTQMGQEVILRCVPISNHLYFYWYRQILGQKVEFLVSFYNNEISEKSEIFDDQFSVERPDGSNFTLKIRSTKLEDSAMYFCASRPRTGKATNEKLFFGSGTQLSVL.

The sample holds a few counts of this clone. The V and J genes are TRBV27 and TRBJ2-7, with a possible D match to TRBD1 (6 bases). Germline lookup yields CDR1 MNHEY and CDR2 SMNVEV (reference sequence). The CDR3 has 16 residues. Trimming left V 8 bases short and J 3 bases short, with 23 bases between. The CDR3 region has the DNA TGTGCCAGCGCTCTTGACCGGGACAAGGTAGACTACGAGCAGTACTTC. This gives the protein CASALDRDKVDYEQYF.

The J gene is TRBJ2-1, the V gene TRBV19, with 8 bases identical to TRBD2. The CDR3 is 17 residues long. CDR1 LNHDA and CDR2 SQIVND come from the germline V gene (reference sequence). V lost 6 bases to trimming and J lost 4 bases; unmatched junction nucleotides: 14. The CDR3 sequence: CASSQNLLAVRYNEQFF. CDR3 in DNA: TGTGCCAGTAGCCAGAATTTACTAGCGGTTAGATACAATGAGCAGTTCTTC.

With respect to this clone: Since the CDR3 does not end with the conserved phenylalanine or tryptophan, this likely comes from a read error. This chain joins TRBV28 and TRBJ1-2; 7 nucleotides line up with TRBD1. Germline values: CDR1 MDHEN, CDR2 SYDVKM. Trimming at V came to 3 bases and at J to 8 bases, leaving 6 bases not matched to a gene. The CDR3 is 13 amino acids. The CDR3 DNA reads as TGTGCCAGCAGTTTGGGACAGCCCCTAGGCTACACCCTC. This gives the protein CASSLGQPLGYTL.

This chain connects TRBV6-5 to TRBJ1-1, with 8 bases aligning to TRBD1. Germline trimming cut 6 bases from V and 4 bases from J; bases unmatched to any gene: 4. The CDR3 has 13 amino acids. Germline V gene data show CDR1 as MNHEY and CDR2 as SVGAGI. The CDR3 protein is CASRMDRATEAFF. The CDR3 DNA follows: TGTGCCAGCAGGATGGACAGGGCCACTGAAGCTTTCTTT.

V gene TRBV18 combines with J gene TRBJ1-2; 8 nucleotides match TRBD1. The junction had 5 bases not matched to a gene; V was cut back by 4 bases and J by 4 bases. This CDR3 region has 14 residues. Germline CDR1 and CDR2: KGHSH and LQKENI. The CDR3 nucleotides read TGTGCCAGCTCACAAGACAGGGGATCCTATGGCTACACCTTC. Translating it yields CASSQDRGSYGYTF.

The CDR3 spells CASSPGLAGGPSDEQYF. In DNA, the CDR3 is TGTGCCAGCTCACCAGGACTAGCGGGAGGGCCTAGCGACGAGCAGTACTTC. This chain links TRBV18 with TRBJ2-7, with 15 bases identical to TRBD2. CDR1 and CDR2 from the germline V gene are KGHSH and LQKENI. The CDR3 has 17 residues. J lost 5 bases, V lost 2 bases, and 7 bases had no gene match.

A few counts support this clone. The genes are TRBV6-5 and TRBJ1-2; tentative D call: TRBD1 (5 bases). CDR3 length: 15 amino acids. Per the germline V gene, CDR1 is MNHEY and CDR2 is SVGAGI. V lost 2 bases to trimming and J lost 7 bases, with 17 bases between them. This CDR3 is CASSYQGGRRSGYTF. CDR3 nucleotides: TGTGCCAGCAGTTACCAGGGAGGAAGGCGAAGTGGCTACACCTTC.

V is TRBV6-1 and J is TRBJ2-7; 9 bases agree with TRBD1. The J segment lost 5 bases and the V segment lost 5 bases, leaving 7 bases of the junction unmatched. Germline V CDR1 and CDR2: MNHNS, SASEGT. The CDR3 covers 14 residues. The CDR3 bases are TGTGCCAGCAGTTATAGGGACAGGGAGGACGAGCAGTACTTC. As protein: CASSYRDREDEQYF.

The V gene is TRBV15, the J gene TRBJ1-5, with D possibly being TRBD1 (6 bases). CDR3 length: 18 amino acids. The ends were cut back, 0 bases at V and 6 bases at J, with 21 bases in the middle. Germline CDR1 LNHNV, CDR2 YYDKDF (reference sequence). In DNA form, the CDR3 reads TGTGCCACCAGCAGAGATCAAAGGGGGGGGGATCCAAGTCAGCCCCAGCATTTT. It translates to CATSRDQRGGDPSQPQHF. The whole variable domain, remainder taken from reference TRBV15 and TRBJ1-5, is DAMVIQNPRYQVTQFGKPVTLSCSQTLNHNVMYWYQQKSSQAPKLLFHYYDKDFNNEADTPDNFQSRRPNTSFCFLDIRSPGLGDTAMYLCATSRDQRGGDPSQPQHFGDGTRLSIL.

The chain couples TRBV9 to TRBJ2-1; D is uncertain. CDR1 is SGDLS and CDR2 is YYNGEE in the germline V gene. Trimming took off 3 bases at V and 10 bases at J, with 8 bases between the two ends. This CDR3 has 11 residues. The CDR3 here is CASSDRQEQFF. For the CDR3, the DNA is TGTGCCAGCAGCGACCGACAAGAGCAGTTCTTC.

The CDR3, as DNA: TGTGCCAGCAGTTTCGGATACCCTTGGACAGGGGGAAGCAATCAGCCCCAGCATTTT. As protein: CASSFGYPWTGGSNQPQHF. V is TRBV27 and J is TRBJ1-5, with 10 bases fitting TRBD1. The V segment lost 3 bases and the J segment 1 base; nucleotides outside the gene matches: 12. Germline lookup yields CDR1 MNHEY and CDR2 SMNVEV (reference sequence). The CDR3 covers 19 residues.

This chain connects TRBV6-6 to TRBJ2-5, with 7 bases aligning to TRBD2. Per germline, CDR1 MNHNY and CDR2 SVGAGI (reference sequence). Unmatched junction bases numbered 10, after V lost 4 bases and J lost 5 bases. The CDR3 is 15 amino acids. CDR3 DNA: TGTGCCAGCAGTTTGAGTGGGGAGGGAAAGGAGACCCAGTACTTC. Encoded protein: CASSLSGEGKETQYF.

Worth noting for this clone: A junction boundary mismatches the germline segment, possibly from a read error. The chain employs TRBV28 and TRBJ1-2, with no clear D. Germline CDR1 MDHEN, CDR2 SYDVKM. This CDR3 has 14 residues. CDR3 nucleotides: TGTGCCAGCGGTTTACCCACCGAGAGCTATGGCTACACCTTC. Translating gives CASGLPTESYGYTF.

Only a few counts were recorded for this clone. The CDR3 spells CASSREGLIYEQYF. The DNA of the CDR3 is TGCGCCAGCAGCCGCGAGGGACTGATCTACGAGCAGTACTTC. The rearrangement joins TRBV5-1 to TRBJ2-7; D possibly corresponds to TRBD2 (6 bases). Germline V gene data show CDR1 as SGHRS and CDR2 as YFSETQ. The V and J ends lost 4 bases and 3 bases respectively, with 14 bases between them. The CDR3 sequence is 14 residues long.

The chain is built from TRBV20-1 and TRBJ2-1; maybe TRBD1 (6 bases). Germline lookup yields CDR1 DFQATT and CDR2 SNEGSKA (reference sequence). This CDR3 region has 11 residues. Trimming cost V 3 bases and J 10 bases, with 10 bases left between them. The CDR3 reads CSASSGDEQFF. CDR3 sequence (DNA): TGCAGTGCTAGTTCAGGGGACGAGCAGTTCTTC.

The gene calls are TRBV10-2 and TRBJ2-7; 7 bases map to TRBD1. The CDR3 spans 13 residues. V gave up 3 bases and J gave up 3 bases; unmatched junction bases: 2. Looked up from germline, CDR1 is WSHSY and CDR2 is SAAADI. CDR3 coding DNA: TGCGCCAGCAGTGAAGGGACAGTCTACGAGCAGTACTTC. Translation: CASSEGTVYEQYF.

The gene calls are TRBV11-2 and TRBJ2-5, with 9 bases that match TRBD2. The CDR3 has 14 amino acids. Germline CDR1 reads SGHAT; CDR2 reads FQNNGV. V lost 4 bases, J lost 7 bases, and 7 bases stayed unmatched. CDR3 region: CASSSAGTSTTQYF. CDR3 coding DNA: TGTGCCAGCAGCTCGGCCGGGACTAGCACGACCCAGTACTTC.